Shown below are 31 T cell receptor beta chains from a single sample sequenced in a study of T-cell reconstitution after alpha-beta-depleted transplantation in children. TCRbeta library construction was performed incorporating unique molecular identifiers. TCRdb passed the PCR reads through MiXCR, listing each CDR3 protein once. The sample holds fewer than 350,000 distinct CDR3 sequences, over 9% seen once. Sequenced material: PBMCs, taken before TCRalphabeta/CD19-depleted stem cell transplant. The origin of the receptors is a boy under three years old with acute myeloid leukemia, due to receive a stem cell transplant.

This clonotype was seen a handful of times. CDR3 protein: CASSHREGGWTEAFF. CDR3 in DNA: TGTGCCAGCAGCCATCGGGAGGGGGGATGGACTGAAGCTTTCTTT. The chain combines TRBV4-2 with TRBJ1-1, with TRBD1 as a possible D gene (6 bases). The V and J ends lost 3 bases and 5 bases respectively, with 16 bases between them. The CDR3 length is 15 residues. CDR1 is LGHNA, CDR2 YNFKEQ, per germline.

V and J are TRBV5-6 and TRBJ1-3; D not certain. With 4 bases removed from V and 4 bases from J, the gap between germline ends came to 9 bases. Germline V gene lookup returns CDR1 SGHDT and CDR2 YYEEEE. There are 13 residues in the CDR3. Here the CDR3 reads CASSLSAGNTIYF. The CDR3, as DNA: TGTGCCAGCAGCCTTTCAGCGGGAAACACCATATATTTT. The full variable domain, with the rest looked up from reference TRBV5-6 and TRBJ1-3, is DAGVTQSPTHLIKTRGQQVTLRCSPKSGHDTVSWYQQALGQGPQFIFQYYEEEERQRGNFPDRFSGHQFPNYSSELNVNALLLGDSALYLCASSLSAGNTIYFGEGSWLTVV.

This rearrangement joins TRBV28 to TRBJ2-1; 16 bases align to TRBD2. The CDR3 has 19 amino acids. From germline, CDR1 is MDHEN and CDR2 SYDVKM. Trimming removed 4 bases from V and 4 bases from J; junction bases left unmatched: 10. The CDR3 bases are TGTGCCAGCAGTTCCCCCGTGGGACTAGCGGGAGGGCCGTACAATGAGCAGTTCTTC. This translates into CASSSPVGLAGGPYNEQFF.

This clonotype was seen repeatedly, ten times or more. This chain uses TRBV5-1 with TRBJ2-5; possible D gene TRBD1, 6 bases. V was pared by 4 bases and J by 5 bases, with 12 bases between. This CDR3 contains 13 residues. Germline values: CDR1 SGHRS, CDR2 YFSETQ. CDR3 residues: CASSLQGWETQYF. In nucleotides, the CDR3 is TGCGCCAGCAGCCTACAGGGATGGGAGACCCAGTACTTC.

This clonotype was observed many times. CDR3 nucleotide sequence: TGTGCCAGCTCCTCCCTAACTAGCGGGGGGGCCAATGAGCAGTTCTTC. It codes for CASSSLTSGGANEQFF. The chain employs TRBV18 and TRBJ2-1, with 13 positions matching TRBD2. Germline CDR1 reads KGHSH; CDR2 reads LQKENI. The CDR3 runs to 16 residues. The J segment lost 6 bases and the V segment lost 6 bases, leaving 8 bases of the junction unmatched.

This clonotype has ten or more counts. The chain carries TRBV27 and TRBJ2-1; 7 nucleotides align to TRBD2. V lost 3 bases and J lost 6; bases outside the gene matches: 8. Per germline, CDR1 MNHEY and CDR2 SMNVEV (reference sequence). The CDR3 totals 15 residues. The CDR3 region has the DNA TGTGCCAGCAGTTTGGCGGGAGCCATGGGCAATGAGCAGTTCTTC. This encodes CASSLAGAMGNEQFF.

This clonotype was counted a few times. DNA of the CDR3: TGTGCCACCCGAGGACAGGGGGTGTTGAACACTGAAGCTTTCTTT. Protein sequence: CATRGQGVLNTEAFF. The chain combines TRBV15 with TRBJ1-1; 10 bases agree with TRBD1. The CDR3 has 15 amino acids. With V trimmed by 8 bases and J by 0 bases, 6 bases remained unmatched. Germline assignment: CDR1 LNHNV and CDR2 YYDKDF (reference sequence).

This clonotype was picked up many times. V gene TRBV7-9 combines with J gene TRBJ2-5; the D is unclear. The ends were cut back, 5 bases at V and 3 bases at J, with 7 bases in the middle. The V gene's germline CDR1 is SEHNR and CDR2 FQNEAQ (reference sequence). The CDR3 totals 12 residues. The CDR3 loop reads CASSNSKETQYF. The CDR3 DNA reads TGTGCCAGCAGCAACAGCAAAGAGACCCAGTACTTC.

This clonotype was seen repeatedly, ten times or more. The chain has TRBV9 and TRBJ1-4; D remains ambiguous. V gave up 0 bases and J gave up 0 bases, with 9 bases separating them. This CDR3 region has 16 residues. CDR1 is SGDLS, CDR2 YYNGEE, per germline. CDR3 region: CASSVGAGPTNEKLFF. DNA of the CDR3: TGTGCCAGCAGCGTAGGCGCAGGACCAACTAATGAAAAACTGTTTTTT. The entire variable domain, with the rest obtained from reference TRBV9 and TRBJ1-4, is as follows: DSGVTQTPKHLITATGQRVTLRCSPRSGDLSVYWYQQSLDQGLQFLIQYYNGEERAKGNILERFSAQQFPDLHSELNLSSLELGDSALYFCASSVGAGPTNEKLFFGSGTQLSVL.

This clonotype was detected many times. The chain carries TRBV7-8 and TRBJ1-2; TRBD1 agrees at 10 bases. The CDR3 loop spans 16 amino acids. Looked up from germline, CDR1 is SGHVS and CDR2 is FQNEAQ. V shed 5 bases, J shed 8 bases, and the junction held 14 bases outside the gene matches. DNA of the CDR3: TGTGCCAGCAGCGCCACTCCGGGACAGGGGCTTTACGGCTACACCTTC. Amino acid sequence: CASSATPGQGLYGYTF. The full variable domain, in which reference TRBV7-8 and TRBJ1-2 provide the parts outside the CDR3, is GAGVSQSPRYKVAKRGQDVALRCDPISGHVSLFWYQQALGQGPEFLTYFQNEAQLDKSGLPSDRFFAERPEGSVSTLKIQRTQQEDSAVYLCASSATPGQGLYGYTFGSGTRLTVV.

The chain uses TRBV27 and TRBJ2-7; D gene unclear. The CDR3 sequence is 13 residues long. Trimming removed 5 bases from V and 1 base from J, with 9 bases in between. The germline CDR1 and CDR2 sequences are MNHEY and SMNVEV (reference sequence). The CDR3, as DNA: TGTGCCAGCAGTCCCTTTCCTTCCTACGAGCAGTACTTC. Translation: CASSPFPSYEQYF.

Ten or more counts support this clonotype. The chain is built from TRBV2 and TRBJ1-4; D gene ambiguous. Trimming took 4 bases from V and 4 from J, leaving 19 bases between them. Germline CDR1 reads SNHLY; CDR2 reads FYNNEI. CDR3 size: 17 residues. The CDR3 DNA sequence: TGTGCCAGCAGTGCATACGTCCTGAGGCGGGGTAATGAAAAACTGTTTTTT. Its protein is CASSAYVLRRGNEKLFF.

This clonotype was seen repeatedly, ten times or more. The rearrangement uses TRBV4-1 and TRBJ2-2, with a weak D call TRBD1 (5 bases). Trimming shortened V by 1 base and J by 0 bases, and 12 bases separated the two germline ends. Germline V gene data show CDR1 as MGHRA and CDR2 as YSYEKL. The CDR3 length is 17 residues. In DNA, the CDR3 is TGCGCCAGCAGCCAAGTGACAGTGTGGCCGAACACCGGGGAGCTGTTTTTT. Translation gives CASSQVTVWPNTGELFF.

J is TRBJ2-1 and V is TRBV7-9, with 11 bases matching TRBD2. The V and J ends lost 1 base and 5 bases, in that order; junction bases with no gene match: 1. Germline CDR1 and CDR2: SEHNR and FQNEAQ (reference sequence). The CDR3 has 15 residues. This CDR3 reads CASSLEGLADNEQFF. For the CDR3, the DNA is TGTGCCAGCAGCTTAGAGGGACTAGCGGACAATGAGCAGTTCTTC.

This clonotype was counted ten times or more. The rearrangement joins TRBV7-3 to TRBJ1-1; 7 bases match TRBD1. Germline V gene lookup returns CDR1 SGHTA and CDR2 FQGTGA. With 3 bases clipped from V and 1 base from J, the junction kept 5 bases outside the gene matches. The CDR3 sequence is 15 residues long. The CDR3 is CASSLDRIKNTEAFF. CDR3 nucleotide sequence: TGTGCCAGCAGCTTGGACAGGATAAAGAACACTGAAGCTTTCTTT.

This clonotype was detected ten times or more. The chain uses TRBV29-1 and TRBJ2-5, with D maybe TRBD2 (5 bases). Deletions cut 3 bases from V and 4 bases from J, with 12 bases between. The CDR3 is 13 amino acids. CDR1 is SQVTM and CDR2 is ANQGSEA in the germline V gene. CDR3 sequence: CSVDGRGVETQYF. The CDR3 bases are TGCAGCGTTGACGGCCGGGGAGTAGAGACCCAGTACTTC.

The V and J genes are TRBV4-2 and TRBJ2-1; D not resolved. Germline assignment: CDR1 LGHNA and CDR2 YNFKEQ. This CDR3 contains 14 residues. V was trimmed by 0 bases and J by 4 bases, leaving 7 bases between them. The CDR3 nucleotides read TGTGCCAGCAGCCAAGATAGGGCGTACAATGAGCAGTTCTTC. Translated, it gives CASSQDRAYNEQFF.

This clonotype was counted ten times or more. This rearrangement joins TRBV9 to TRBJ2-1, with 11 bases that match TRBD2. Germline V gives CDR1 SGDLS, CDR2 YYNGEE. V trimming: 0 bases; J trimming: 7 bases; junction bases outside the gene matches: 15. The CDR3 is 19 amino acids. For the CDR3, the DNA is TGTGCCAGCAGCGTAGCTACCCCCAATCTAGCGGGAGGTCGAAATGAGCAGTTCTTC. Its translation is CASSVATPNLAGGRNEQFF.

This clonotype was observed at least ten times. This chain uses TRBV28 with TRBJ2-3; no clear D. Germline V gene lookup returns CDR1 MDHEN and CDR2 SYDVKM. The CDR3 sequence is 13 residues long. Trimming removed 7 bases at V and 2 bases at J, with 10 bases between. In nucleotides, the CDR3 is TGTGCCAGCACCCAAACGATCACAGATACGCAGTATTTT. Its protein is CASTQTITDTQYF.

This clonotype was seen repeatedly, ten times or more. The gene calls are TRBV28 and TRBJ1-4; TRBD1 might be the D (6 bases). Trimming left V 5 bases short and J 9 bases short, with 25 bases between. This CDR3 contains 17 residues. Germline CDR1 and CDR2: MDHEN and SYDVKM. In DNA form, the CDR3 reads TGTGCCAGCAGTCCTAGCCAGGACAGTCTCATATTTAAAAAACTGTTTTTT. Translation: CASSPSQDSLIFKKLFF.

At least ten counts were recorded for this clonotype. The V gene is TRBV28, the J gene TRBJ1-2; D is possibly TRBD1 (5 bases). Per the germline V gene, CDR1 is MDHEN and CDR2 is SYDVKM. This CDR3 region has 13 residues. V was pared by 6 bases and J by 3 bases, with 11 bases between. CDR3 protein: CASRFQGDYGYTF. The CDR3 DNA follows: TGTGCCAGCAGGTTTCAGGGAGACTATGGCTACACCTTC.

Ten or more counts support this clonotype. The chain has TRBV28 and TRBJ2-1, with 16 nucleotides matching TRBD2. CDR1 and CDR2 from the germline V gene are MDHEN and SYDVKM. Unmatched junction bases numbered 9, after V lost 3 bases and J lost 4 bases. The length of the CDR3 is 19 residues. The CDR3 loop reads CASSFSGLAGGRGYNEQFF. In DNA, the CDR3 is TGTGCCAGCAGTTTCTCGGGACTAGCGGGAGGGAGGGGGTACAATGAGCAGTTCTTC. Variable domain in full (rest from reference TRBV28 and TRBJ2-1): DVKVTQSSRYLVKRTGEKVFLECVQDMDHENMFWYRQDPGLGLRLIYFSYDVKMKEKGDIPEGYSVSREKKERFSLILESASTNQTSMYLCASSFSGLAGGRGYNEQFFGPGTRLTVL.

This clonotype was recorded at least ten times. V gene TRBV5-1 combines with J gene TRBJ2-5, with 8 bases identical to TRBD2. J was trimmed by 3 bases and V by 4 bases; bases with no gene match: 8. Germline V CDR1 and CDR2: SGHRS, YFSETQ. CDR3 length: 15 residues. The CDR3 spells CASSLRDGREETQYF. The CDR3 nucleotides read TGCGCCAGCAGCCTACGGGACGGGAGGGAAGAGACCCAGTACTTC.

This clonotype was detected ten times or more. The V and J genes are TRBV7-9 and TRBJ2-5, with a possible D match to TRBD1 (6 bases). Germline V gene sequence: CDR1 SEHNR, CDR2 FQNEAQ (reference sequence). Trimming took off 4 bases at V and 3 bases at J, with 18 bases between the two ends. This CDR3 spans 16 amino acids. CDR3 sequence (DNA): TGTGCCAGCAGCTACCCTATGTCAGGGGAGAAAGAGACCCAGTACTTC. Its translation is CASSYPMSGEKETQYF.

This clonotype has a count of ten or more. Here the CDR3 reads CASSERTSSLNTGELFF. The CDR3 coding sequence is TGTGCCAGCAGTGAACGGACTAGCTCCCTGAACACCGGGGAGCTGTTTTTT. The chain combines TRBV2 with TRBJ2-2; 8 positions agree with TRBD2. CDR1 is SNHLY, CDR2 FYNNEI, per germline. The CDR3 is made up of 17 amino acids. V was clipped by 2 bases and J by 1 base; unmatched bases: 6.

This clonotype has only a few counts. V usage is TRBV10-3 and J usage is TRBJ2-6; 10 bases align to TRBD1. Unmatched junction bases numbered 8, after V lost 3 bases and J lost 0 bases. The CDR3 is made up of 19 amino acids. The germline V gene has CDR1 ENHRY and CDR2 SYGVKD. The CDR3 loop is CAISEPTGGAPSGANVLTF. As DNA, the CDR3 is TGTGCCATCAGTGAACCGACAGGGGGCGCCCCCTCTGGGGCCAACGTCCTGACTTTC.

This clonotype was observed many times. The J gene is TRBJ2-1, the V gene TRBV14; 7 nucleotides agree with TRBD2. The CDR3 covers 17 residues. After removal of 0 bases from V and 3 bases from J, the junction contained 8 bases not matched to a gene. Germline lookup yields CDR1 SGHDN and CDR2 FVKESK. This CDR3 is CASSQDFGRSYYNEQFF. CDR3 DNA sequence: TGTGCCAGCAGCCAAGATTTCGGGAGGTCGTACTACAATGAGCAGTTCTTC.

The sample holds many counts of this clonotype. This chain connects TRBV7-9 to TRBJ2-1; 9 bases are shared with TRBD2. This CDR3 is built from 12 residues. Germline trimming cut 4 bases from V and 8 bases from J; bases unmatched to any gene: 0. CDR1 and CDR2 from the germline V gene are SEHNR and FQNEAQ (reference sequence). CDR3 sequence reads: CASSWTSDEQFF. For the CDR3, the DNA is TGTGCCAGCAGCTGGACTAGCGATGAGCAGTTCTTC. Supplemented by reference TRBV7-9 and TRBJ2-1, the full variable domain reads DTGVSQNPRHKITKRGQNVTFRCDPISEHNRLYWYRQTLGQGPEFLTYFQNEAQLEKSRLLSDRFSAERPKGSFSTLEIQRTEQGDSAMYLCASSWTSDEQFFGPGTRLTVL.

At least ten counts were recorded for this clonotype. The V call is TRBV13, the J call TRBJ1-2; D might be TRBD1 (6 bases). The CDR3 is made up of 14 amino acids. The germline CDR1 and CDR2 sequences are PRHDT and FYEKMQ (reference sequence). Trimming stripped 3 bases from V and 1 base from J, with 9 bases between. DNA of the CDR3: TGTGCCAGCAGCTTCAGACAGGTTAACTATGGCTACACCTTC. Translation: CASSFRQVNYGYTF.

At least ten counts were recorded for this clonotype. The chain combines TRBV29-1 with TRBJ2-7, with D unclear. V was shortened by 4 bases and J by 2 bases, with 6 bases between the two germline ends. This CDR3 comprises 11 residues. CDR1 SQVTM and CDR2 ANQGSEA come from the germline V gene. The CDR3 DNA reads as TGCAGCGTTGGACTGGCCTACGAGCAGTACTTC. Translating gives CSVGLAYEQYF.

This clonotype turned up a few times. The rearrangement joins TRBV5-5 to TRBJ1-6; TRBD1 aligns across 7 bases. Germline CDR1 SGHKS, CDR2 YYEKEE (reference sequence). The CDR3 has 16 amino acids. The trim removed 1 base at V and 2 bases at J, leaving 3 bases unmatched. The CDR3 sequence is CASSLPRGTYNSPLHF. CDR3 coding DNA: TGTGCCAGCAGCTTGCCCAGGGGGACCTATAATTCACCCCTCCACTTT.